This T cell receptor (beta chain) comes out of a study of identical twins. V was clipped by 0 bases and J by 4 bases, with 15 bases between them. Per germline, CDR1 SGHTA and CDR2 FQGNSA. The CDR3 is 16 residues long. Each CDR3 protein is one row after TCRdb ran MiXCR on the 5' RACE reads. Of 1.5 million to 2 million distinct CDR3 sequences listed, less than 40% are singletons. Broader study findings: With beta out-of-frame sequences, excess sharing by twins was weaker.

Of note for this clonotype: The antigen is undetermined.

Among all donors, each was a healthy Caucasian. The V call is TRBV7-2, the J call TRBJ2-5; D is ambiguous. This TCR was sampled from a newborn girl in good health. The source material was cord blood. CDR3 in amino acids: CASSLALSQLTETQYF. The CDR3 DNA reads as TGTGCCAGCAGCTTAGCGTTGTCGCAGCTAACAGAGACCCAGTACTTC. The full variable domain, in which reference TRBV7-2 and TRBJ2-5 provide the parts outside the CDR3, is GAGVSQSPSNKVTEKGKDVELRCDPISGHTALYWYRQSLGQGLEFLIYFQGNSAPDKSGLPSDRFSAERTGGSVSTLTIQRTQQEDSAVYLCASSLALSQLTETQYFGPGTRLLVL.